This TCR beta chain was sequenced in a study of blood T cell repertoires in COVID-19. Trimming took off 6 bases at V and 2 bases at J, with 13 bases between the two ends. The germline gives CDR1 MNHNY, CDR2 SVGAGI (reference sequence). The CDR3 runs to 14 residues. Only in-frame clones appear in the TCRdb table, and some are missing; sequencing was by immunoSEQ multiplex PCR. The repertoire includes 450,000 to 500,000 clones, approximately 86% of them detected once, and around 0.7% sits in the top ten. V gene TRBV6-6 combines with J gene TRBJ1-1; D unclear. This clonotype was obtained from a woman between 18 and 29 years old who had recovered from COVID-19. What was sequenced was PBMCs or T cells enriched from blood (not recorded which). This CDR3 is CASSPPSGNTEAFF. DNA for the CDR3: TGTGCCAGCAGCCCTCCCAGCGGAAACACTGAAGCTTTCTTT.